These T cell receptor beta chains were read from a single sample in a study of blood T cells in healthy people across ages. TCRdb re-called the 5' RACE reads through MiXCR, storing one row per CDR3 protein. The sample records about 760,000 distinct CDR3 sequences, more than 50% being singletons. Material for sequencing was blood. These receptors came from a man aged 40-50 years in good health. Each CDR3 is given with its conserved first and last residue. The order of the fields is D gene, clone size, V gene, J gene, CDR3 DNA, CDR3 protein. D genes are given only for firm matches. The listing skips clone size in some rows; elsewhere it reads once, few, many or a size class.

.,.,TRBV7-2,TRBJ2-4,TGTGCCAGCAGCTGGGGAAGGGGACTAGCCAAAAACATTCAGTACTTC,CASSWGRGLAKNIQYF
.,.,TRBV5-1,TRBJ2-1,TGCGCCAGCAGCTGGGGCAGGGGAAACAATGAGCAGTTCTTC,CASSWGRGNNEQFF
.,.,TRBV7-9,TRBJ2-3,TGTGCCAGCCGCCCACCAGGCACCACAGATACGCAGTATTTT,CASRPPGTTDTQYF
TRBD1,once,TRBV13,TRBJ2-5,TGTGCCAGCAGCGGGCGGACAGGGCTAGAGACCCAGTACTTC,CASSGRTGLETQYF
.,.,TRBV7-2,TRBJ1-5,TGTGCCAGCAGCCCATGGAGGAGCAATCAGCCCCAGCATTTT,CASSPWRSNQPQHF
TRBD2,.,TRBV10-3,TRBJ2-7,TGTGCCATCAGTCCCGGGACTAGCGGGGGATCTTACGAGCAGTACTTC,CAISPGTSGGSYEQYF
TRBD1,.,TRBV10-3,TRBJ2-3,TGTACCATCAGTGAGTCAGGAGAAGGGACAGATACGCTGTATTTT,CTISESGEGTDTLYF
TRBD2,.,TRBV5-1,TRBJ2-7,TGCGCCAGCAGAGGCGGGGGGTCCGACTCCTACGAGCAGTACTTC,CASRGGGSDSYEQYF
.,.,TRBV4-3,TRBJ2-2,TGCGCCAGCAGCCAAGACCAACCCCCGAACACCGGGGAGCTGTTTTTT,CASSQDQPPNTGELFF
.,few,TRBV7-7,TRBJ2-6,TGTGCTAGCAGCCCAGGGACTGGGGCCAACGTCCTGACTTTC,CASSPGTGANVLTF
TRBD2,.,TRBV7-3,TRBJ2-5,TGTGCCAGCAGCTTAGGACTAGCGGGGGGGCTTAGTGAGACCCAGTACTTC,CASSLGLAGGLSETQYF
.,few,TRBV5-5,TRBJ2-1,TGTGCCAGCAGCTTGGTAGGGGGTTTTGAATACAATGAGCAGTTCTTC,CASSLVGGFEYNEQFF
TRBD2,.,TRBV9,TRBJ2-3,TGTGCCAGCAGCGTTTATCCAAGCGGGGTGGGAGATACGCAGTATTTT,CASSVYPSGVGDTQYF
.,.,TRBV27,TRBJ1-1,TGTGCCAGCTGGAGAAGCGTGGTTAGAGGCACTGAAGCTTTCTTT,CASWRSVVRGTEAFF
.,.,TRBV6-5,TRBJ2-3,TGTGCCAGCAGTTACTCTGAGGACACAAGCACAGATACGCAGTATTTT,CASSYSEDTSTDTQYF
.,many,TRBV24-1,TRBJ2-5,TGTGCCACCAGTGATATCGCTGATACCCAGTACTTC,CATSDIADTQYF
.,.,TRBV5-1,TRBJ2-3,TGCGCCAGCAGCTTGGGACTGCCGGGGGATACGCGGTATTTT,CASSLGLPGDTRYF
TRBD1,.,TRBV12-3/TRBV12-4,TRBJ2-7,TGTGCCAGCAGCACCGACAGGGGAGGCAATTCCTACAATGAGCAGTACTTC,CASSTDRGGNSYNEQYF
TRBD2,many,TRBV2,TRBJ2-3,TGTGCCAGCAGTCCGGGACTAGCCTCAGATACGCAGTATTTT,CASSPGLASDTQYF
TRBD2,.,TRBV7-2,TRBJ2-1,TGTGCCAGCAGCCTCGGACTAGCGGGAGTGGGTGAGCAGTTCTTC,CASSLGLAGVGEQFF
.,.,TRBV4-3,TRBJ2-5,TGCGCCAGCAGCCAAGCTACCGGGGGCCGGGAGACCCAGTACTTC,CASSQATGGRETQYF
TRBD2,once,TRBV9,TRBJ2-5,TGTGCCAGCAGCGTTGGGCGGGGGGGCCTGAATGAGCAGTACTTC,CASSVGRGGLNEQYF
TRBD1,.,TRBV27,TRBJ1-4,TGTGCCAGCAGCTTCGGGGACAGGGTCTCAACTAATGAAAAACTGTTTTTT,CASSFGDRVSTNEKLFF
TRBD1,few,TRBV20-1,TRBJ1-5,TGCAGTGCTCAAACCATAGGACAGGGCAATCAGCCCCAGCATTTT,CSAQTIGQGNQPQHF
TRBD1,.,TRBV6-6,TRBJ2-5,TGTGCCAGCAGTCGTAGCAGGGGGTCGGAGACCCAGTACTTC,CASSRSRGSETQYF
.,.,TRBV19,TRBJ1-1,TGTGCCAGTAGTATAGGCGCCTTTCAGGGAGCCCTGGGTGAAGCTTTCTTT,CASSIGAFQGALGEAFF
.,once,TRBV3-1,TRBJ1-6,TGTGCCAGCAGCCAAGAGGTCCTGGCTGGATCACCCCTCCACTTT,CASSQEVLAGSPLHF